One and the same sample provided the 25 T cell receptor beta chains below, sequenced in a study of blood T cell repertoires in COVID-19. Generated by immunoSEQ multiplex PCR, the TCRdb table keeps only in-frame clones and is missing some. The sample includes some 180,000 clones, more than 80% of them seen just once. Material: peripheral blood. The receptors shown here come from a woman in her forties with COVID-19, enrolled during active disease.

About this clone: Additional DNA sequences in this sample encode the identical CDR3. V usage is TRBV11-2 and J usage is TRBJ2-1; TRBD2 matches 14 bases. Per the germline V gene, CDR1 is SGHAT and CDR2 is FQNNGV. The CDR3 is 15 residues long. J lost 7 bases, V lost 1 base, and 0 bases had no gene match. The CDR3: CASSLGLAGGNEQFF. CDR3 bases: TGTGCCAGCAGCTTAGGACTAGCGGGGGGGAATGAGCAGTTCTTC.

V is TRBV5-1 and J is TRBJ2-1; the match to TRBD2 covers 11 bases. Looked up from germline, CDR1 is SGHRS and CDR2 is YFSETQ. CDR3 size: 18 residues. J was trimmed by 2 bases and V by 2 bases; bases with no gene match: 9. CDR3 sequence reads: CASSFPSGTSGTYNEQFF. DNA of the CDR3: TGCGCCAGCAGCTTCCCCAGCGGGACTAGCGGAACCTACAATGAGCAGTTCTTC.

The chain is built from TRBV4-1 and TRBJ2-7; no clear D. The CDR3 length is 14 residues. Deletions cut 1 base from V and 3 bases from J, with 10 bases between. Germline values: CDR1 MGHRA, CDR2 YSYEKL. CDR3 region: CASSQALTVYEQYF. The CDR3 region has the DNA TGCGCCAGCAGCCAAGCCCTAACCGTCTACGAGCAGTACTTC.

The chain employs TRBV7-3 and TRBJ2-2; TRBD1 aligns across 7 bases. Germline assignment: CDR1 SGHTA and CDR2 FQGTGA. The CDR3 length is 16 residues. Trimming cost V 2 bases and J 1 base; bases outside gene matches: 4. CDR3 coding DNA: TGTGCCAGCAGCTTAGTAGGGGGCGGGAACACCGGGGAGCTGTTTTTT. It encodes CASSLVGGGNTGELFF. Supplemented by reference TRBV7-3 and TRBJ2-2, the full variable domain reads GAGVSQTPSNKVTEKGKYVELRCDPISGHTALYWYRQSLGQGPEFLIYFQGTGAADDSGLPNDRFFAVRPEGSVSTLKIQRTERGDSAVYLCASSLVGGGNTGELFFGEGSRLTVL.

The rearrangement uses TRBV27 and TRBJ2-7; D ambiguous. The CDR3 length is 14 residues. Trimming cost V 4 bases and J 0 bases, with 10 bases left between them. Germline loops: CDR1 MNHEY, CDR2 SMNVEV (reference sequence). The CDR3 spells CASSSRGTSYEQYF. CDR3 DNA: TGTGCCAGCAGTTCCCGCGGCACCTCCTACGAGCAGTACTTC.

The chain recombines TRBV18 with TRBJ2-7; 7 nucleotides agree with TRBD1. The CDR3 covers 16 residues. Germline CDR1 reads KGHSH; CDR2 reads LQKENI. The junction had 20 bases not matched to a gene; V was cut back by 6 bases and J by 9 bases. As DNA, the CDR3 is TGTGCCAGCTCCCAGGAGAGACGGGACCGACCAGGGGGGCAGTACTTC. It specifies CASSQERRDRPGGQYF. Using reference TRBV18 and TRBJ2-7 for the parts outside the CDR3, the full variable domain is NAGVMQNPRHLVRRRGQEARLRCSPMKGHSHVYWYRQLPEEGLKFMVYLQKENIIDESGMPKERFSAEFPKEGPSILRIQQVVRGDSAAYFCASSQERRDRPGGQYFGPGTRLTVT.

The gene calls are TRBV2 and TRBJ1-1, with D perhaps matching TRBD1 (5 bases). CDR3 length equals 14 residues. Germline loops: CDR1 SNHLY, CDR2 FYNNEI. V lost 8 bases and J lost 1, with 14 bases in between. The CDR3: CASRSRATNTEAFF. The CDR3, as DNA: TGTGCCAGCCGGAGCAGGGCGACGAACACTGAAGCTTTCTTT.

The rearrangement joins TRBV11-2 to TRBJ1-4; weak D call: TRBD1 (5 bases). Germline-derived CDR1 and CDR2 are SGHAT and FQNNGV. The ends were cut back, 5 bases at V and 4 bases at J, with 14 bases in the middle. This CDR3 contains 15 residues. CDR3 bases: TGTGCCAGCAGCCGAGACAGCGGGTATAATGAAAAACTGTTTTTT. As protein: CASSRDSGYNEKLFF.

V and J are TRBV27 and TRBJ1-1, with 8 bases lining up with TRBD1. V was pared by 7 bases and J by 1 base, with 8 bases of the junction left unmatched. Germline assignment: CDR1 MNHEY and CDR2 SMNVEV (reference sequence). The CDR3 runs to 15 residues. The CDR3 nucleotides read TGTGCCAGCACCTCTCAGGGGGCAGGGAACACTGAAGCTTTCTTT. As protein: CASTSQGAGNTEAFF.

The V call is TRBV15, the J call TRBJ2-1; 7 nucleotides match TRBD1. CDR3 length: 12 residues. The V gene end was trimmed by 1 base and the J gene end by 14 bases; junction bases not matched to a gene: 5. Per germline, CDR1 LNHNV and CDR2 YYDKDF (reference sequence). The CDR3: CATSRARQGEFF. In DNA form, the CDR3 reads TGTGCCACCAGCAGAGCCCGACAGGGTGAGTTCTTC.

Written as DNA, the CDR3 is TGTGCCTGGAGTGGGACTAGCGGGGGGAATGAGCAGTTCTTC. Amino acids: CAWSGTSGGNEQFF. The chain has TRBV30 and TRBJ2-1, with 14 bases identical to TRBD2. In germline, CDR1 is GTSNPN, CDR2 SVGIG (reference sequence). This CDR3 is built from 14 residues. V gave up 1 base and J gave up 7 bases; unmatched junction bases: 0.

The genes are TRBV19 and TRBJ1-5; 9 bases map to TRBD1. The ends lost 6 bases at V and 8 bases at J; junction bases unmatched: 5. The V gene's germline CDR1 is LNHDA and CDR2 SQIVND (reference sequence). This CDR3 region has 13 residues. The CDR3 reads CASRGTGTEPQHF. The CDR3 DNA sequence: TGTGCCAGTAGGGGGACAGGGACAGAGCCCCAGCATTTT. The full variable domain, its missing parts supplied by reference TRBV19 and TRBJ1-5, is DGGITQSPKYLFRKEGQNVTLSCEQNLNHDAMYWYRQDPGQGLRLIYYSQIVNDFQKGDIAEGYSVSREKKESFPLTVTSAQKNPTAFYLCASRGTGTEPQHFGDGTRLSIL.

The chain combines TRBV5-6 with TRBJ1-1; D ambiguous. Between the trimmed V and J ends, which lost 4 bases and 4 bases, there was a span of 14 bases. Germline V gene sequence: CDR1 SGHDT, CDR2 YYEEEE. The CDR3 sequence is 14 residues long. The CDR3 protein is CASSPAVVGTEAFF. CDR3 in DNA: TGTGCCAGCAGCCCGGCGGTGGTCGGCACTGAAGCTTTCTTT. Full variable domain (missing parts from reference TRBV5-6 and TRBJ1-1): DAGVTQSPTHLIKTRGQQVTLRCSPKSGHDTVSWYQQALGQGPQFIFQYYEEEERQRGNFPDRFSGHQFPNYSSELNVNALLLGDSALYLCASSPAVVGTEAFFGQGTRLTVV.

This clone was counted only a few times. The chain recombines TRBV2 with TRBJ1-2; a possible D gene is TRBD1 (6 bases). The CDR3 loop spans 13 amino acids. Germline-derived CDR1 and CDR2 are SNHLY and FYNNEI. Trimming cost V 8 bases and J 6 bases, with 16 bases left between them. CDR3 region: CASGNREVDGYTF. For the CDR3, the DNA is TGTGCCAGCGGAAACAGGGAAGTGGATGGCTACACCTTC. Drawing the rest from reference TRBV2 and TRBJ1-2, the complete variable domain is EPEVTQTPSHQVTQMGQEVILRCVPISNHLYFYWYRQILGQKVEFLVSFYNNEISEKSEIFDDQFSVERPDGSNFTLKIRSTKLEDSAMYFCASGNREVDGYTFGSGTRLTVV.

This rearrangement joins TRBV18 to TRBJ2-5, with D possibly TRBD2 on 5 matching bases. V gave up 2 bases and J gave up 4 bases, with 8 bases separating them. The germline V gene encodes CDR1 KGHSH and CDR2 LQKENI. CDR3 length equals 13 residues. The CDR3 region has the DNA TGTGCCAGCTCACCAGGACTGACAGAGACCCAGTACTTC. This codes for CASSPGLTETQYF. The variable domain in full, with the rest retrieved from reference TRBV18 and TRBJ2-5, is NAGVMQNPRHLVRRRGQEARLRCSPMKGHSHVYWYRQLPEEGLKFMVYLQKENIIDESGMPKERFSAEFPKEGPSILRIQQVVRGDSAAYFCASSPGLTETQYFGPGTRLLVL.

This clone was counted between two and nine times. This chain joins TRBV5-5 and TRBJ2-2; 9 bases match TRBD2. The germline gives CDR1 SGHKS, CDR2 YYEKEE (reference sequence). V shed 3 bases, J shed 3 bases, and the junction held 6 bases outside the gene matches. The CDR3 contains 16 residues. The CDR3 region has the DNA TGTGCCAGCAGCTCCCGTAGCGGGAGTGACACCGGGGAGCTGTTTTTT. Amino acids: CASSSRSGSDTGELFF. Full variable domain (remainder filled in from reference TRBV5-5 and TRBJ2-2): DAGVTQSPTHLIKTRGQQVTLRCSPISGHKSVSWYQQVLGQGPQFIFQYYEKEERGRGNFPDRFSARQFPNYSSELNVNALLLGDSALYLCASSSRSGSDTGELFFGEGSRLTVL.

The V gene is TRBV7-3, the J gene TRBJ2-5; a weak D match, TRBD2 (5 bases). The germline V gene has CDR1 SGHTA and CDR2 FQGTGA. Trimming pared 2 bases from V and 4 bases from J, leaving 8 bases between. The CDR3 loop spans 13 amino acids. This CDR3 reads CASSLFAGETQYF. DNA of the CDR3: TGTGCCAGCAGCTTATTTGCGGGAGAGACCCAGTACTTC.

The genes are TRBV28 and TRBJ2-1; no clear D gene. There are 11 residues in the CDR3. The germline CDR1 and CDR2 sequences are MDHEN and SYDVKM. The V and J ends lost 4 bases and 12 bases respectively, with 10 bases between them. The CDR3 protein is CASSSPYWQFF. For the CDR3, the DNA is TGTGCCAGCAGTTCCCCTTATTGGCAGTTCTTC.

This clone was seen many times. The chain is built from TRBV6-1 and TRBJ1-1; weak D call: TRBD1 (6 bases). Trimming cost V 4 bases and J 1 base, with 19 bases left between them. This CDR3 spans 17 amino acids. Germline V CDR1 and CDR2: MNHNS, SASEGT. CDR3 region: CASSVIRGGLPNTEAFF. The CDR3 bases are TGTGCCAGCAGTGTTATAAGGGGGGGACTACCGAACACTGAAGCTTTCTTT.

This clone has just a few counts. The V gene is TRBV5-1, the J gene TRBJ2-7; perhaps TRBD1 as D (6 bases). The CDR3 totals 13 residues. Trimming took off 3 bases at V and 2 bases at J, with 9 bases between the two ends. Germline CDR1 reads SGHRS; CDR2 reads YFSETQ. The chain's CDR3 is CASSSTGTYEQYF. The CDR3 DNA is TGCGCCAGCAGCTCGACAGGTACCTACGAGCAGTACTTC.

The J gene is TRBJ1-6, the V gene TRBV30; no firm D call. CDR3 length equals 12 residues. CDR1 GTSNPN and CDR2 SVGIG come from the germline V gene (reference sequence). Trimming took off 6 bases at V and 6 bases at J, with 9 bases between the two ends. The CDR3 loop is CACGRINSPLHF. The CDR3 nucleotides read TGTGCCTGTGGACGTATTAATTCACCCCTCCACTTT.

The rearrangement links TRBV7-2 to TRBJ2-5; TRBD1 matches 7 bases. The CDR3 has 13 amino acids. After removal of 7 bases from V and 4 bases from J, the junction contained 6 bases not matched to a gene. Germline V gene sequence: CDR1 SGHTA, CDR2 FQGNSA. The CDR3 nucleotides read TGTGCCAGCATCCGACAGGGCGGAGAGACCCAGTACTTC. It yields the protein CASIRQGGETQYF.

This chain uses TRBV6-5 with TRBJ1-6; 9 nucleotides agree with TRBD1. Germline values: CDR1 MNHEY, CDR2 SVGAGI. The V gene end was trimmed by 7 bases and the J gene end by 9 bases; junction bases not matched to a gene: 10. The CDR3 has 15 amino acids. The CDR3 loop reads CASNSPGQGFSPLHF. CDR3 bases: TGTGCCAGCAACTCCCCGGGACAGGGATTTTCACCCCTCCACTTT.

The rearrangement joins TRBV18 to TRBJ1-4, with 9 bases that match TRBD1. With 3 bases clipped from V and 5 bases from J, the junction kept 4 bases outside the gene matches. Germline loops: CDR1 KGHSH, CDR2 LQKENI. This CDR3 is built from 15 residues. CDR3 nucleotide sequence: TGTGCCAGCTCACCTGGACAGGGGCAAAATGAAAAACTGTTTTTT. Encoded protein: CASSPGQGQNEKLFF.

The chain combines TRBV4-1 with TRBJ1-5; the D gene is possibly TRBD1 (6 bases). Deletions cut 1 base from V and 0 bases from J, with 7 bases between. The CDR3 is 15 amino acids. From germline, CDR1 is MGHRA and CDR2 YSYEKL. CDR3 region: CASSQGRGSNQPQHF. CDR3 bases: TGCGCCAGCAGCCAAGGCAGGGGTAGCAATCAGCCCCAGCATTTT.